This TCR beta chain was sequenced in a study of blood T cell repertoires in COVID-19. Study-wide background: The United States, Italy and Spain provided the acute and convalescent COVID-19 samples.

Under the authors' procedure: Amplifying reference gene primers gave estimates of nucleated cell counts. This table comes from immunoSEQ multiplex PCR, and its TCRdb copy is limited to in-frame clones, with some not included. Clonal size and the V and J genes are those of that table, whereas D and trimming came from the DNA. The sample shows about 180,000 clones, more than 75% of them seen only once. Trimming cost V 3 bases and J 5 bases; bases outside gene matches: 6. This CDR3 has 15 amino acids. In germline, CDR1 is MDHEN, CDR2 SYDVKM. What was sequenced was peripheral blood. This sequence originates from a woman aged 65 to 85 with COVID-19, enrolled during active disease. V is TRBV28 and J is TRBJ2-5; 10 nucleotides align to TRBD2. Written as DNA, the CDR3 is TGTGCCAGCAGTTTTCAAGCGGGAGGGCTTGAGACCCAGTACTTC. This gives the protein CASSFQAGGLETQYF.